This record covers a single T cell receptor (beta chain). Antigen: not known. This record comes from a study of fetal regulatory T cell absence and autoimmunity. Study outcomes and limitations: The oligoclonal enrichment was interpreted as supporting antigen-driven pancreatic autoimmunity before birth in IPEX syndrome.

Trimming shortened V by 4 bases and J by 2 bases, and 15 bases separated the two germline ends. The CDR3 is 15 residues long. The germline V gene encodes CDR1 SGHDT and CDR2 YYEEEE. The assay was run at survey level. Clones were read by immunoSEQ multiplex PCR, and TCRdb kept only the in-frame ones, dropping some. The sample shows 95,000 or so clones, about 78% of them seen only once. The rearrangement joins TRBV5-6 to TRBJ1-1; maybe TRBD1 (6 bases). This TCR was recovered from a male donor with IPEX syndrome. The sequenced sample consisted of pancreas tissue. CDR3 nucleotides: TGTGCCAGCAGCGCAGAACAGGGCTTTAACACTGAAGCTTTCTTT. It yields the protein CASSAEQGFNTEAFF.